The clone carrying this T cell receptor beta chain was recorded a few times. Antigen: not known. This entry belongs to a study of a mutant IDH1 vaccine in newly diagnosed glioma. Study details: With temozolomide cycles, or 4-6 weeks after radiotherapy alone, vaccination was started. Those enrolled had earlier been treated with radiotherapy, temozolomide, or both, mostly both. Notes on the study in general: There seemed to be no relation between pseudoprogression and changes in top peripheral T cell clonotypes.

As for time point: week 5, during vaccination. The vaccine gave 300 ug of a 20-mer mutant IDH1 peptide subcutaneously per dose. Profiling relied on immunoSEQ multiplex PCR, and the TCRdb table lists in-frame clones only, not all of them. The sample consists of roughly 40,000 clones, approximately 91% of them appearing once. The TCR was taken from a man over 45 with glioma. The specimen comprised PBMCs, sampled from a glioma patient whose treatment included an IDH1 peptide vaccine.

CDR3 sequence reads: CASSLQGRGGEQYF. In DNA, the CDR3 is TGTGCCAGCAGCTTACAGGGGCGGGGGGGCGAGCAGTACTTC. The gene calls are TRBV5-8 and TRBJ2-7; 9 bases map to TRBD2. CDR3 length: 14 amino acids. The V segment lost 2 bases and the J segment 6 bases; nucleotides outside the gene matches: 6. Germline V gene lookup returns CDR1 SGHTS and CDR2 YDEGEE.